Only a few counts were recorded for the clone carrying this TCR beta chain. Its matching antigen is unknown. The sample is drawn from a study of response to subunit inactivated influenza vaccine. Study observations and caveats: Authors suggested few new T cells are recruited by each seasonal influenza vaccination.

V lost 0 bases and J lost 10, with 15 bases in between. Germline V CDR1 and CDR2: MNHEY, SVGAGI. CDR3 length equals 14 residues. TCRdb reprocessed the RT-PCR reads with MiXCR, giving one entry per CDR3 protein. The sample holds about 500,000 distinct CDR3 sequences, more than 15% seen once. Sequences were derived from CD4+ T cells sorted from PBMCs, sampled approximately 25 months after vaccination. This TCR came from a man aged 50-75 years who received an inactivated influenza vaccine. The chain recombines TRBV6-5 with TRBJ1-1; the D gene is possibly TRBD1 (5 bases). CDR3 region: CASSYSAVGQPAFF. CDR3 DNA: TGTGCCAGCAGTTACTCGGCAGTGGGGCAGCCAGCTTTCTTT.